One and the same sample provided the 10 T cell receptor beta chains below, sequenced in a study of blood T cell repertoires in COVID-19 (dated by TCRdb to 2020 to 2021). The protocol used for the library was the immunoSEQ multiplex PCR assay. TCRdb holds this immuneACCESS table with in-frame rearrangements only. Some clones are missing; in checked studies, unresolved V genes explain under half, and the rest has no known cause. The sample table contains roughly 240,000 clones; only one count was recorded for roughly 86% of them. The biggest ten clones account for just over 2.5% of the sample. Material: PBMCs or T cells enriched from blood (not recorded which). These receptors were taken from a woman in her twenties or thirties with acute COVID-19.

This sequence joins TRBV3-1 (or the pseudogene TRBV3-2) and TRBJ2-3; TRBD2 matches at 11 bases. The length of the CDR3 is 17 residues. From germline, CDR1 is LGHDT and CDR2 YNNKEL (reference sequence). The V and J ends lost 2 bases and 2 bases, in that order; junction bases with no gene match: 6. As DNA, the CDR3 is TGTGCCAGCAGCCAAAACATACTAGCGGGGGTCACAGATACGCAGTATTTT. Translating it yields CASSQNILAGVTDTQYF.

In regard to this clone: Other nucleotide sequences in the sample specify the same CDR3. The rearrangement joins TRBV12-3 or TRBV12-4 to TRBJ1-1, with 8 nucleotides matching TRBD1. Trimming at V came to 7 bases and at J to 3 bases, leaving 4 bases not matched to a gene. The CDR3 is 13 residues long. The CDR3 here is CASTRQGYTEAFF. For the CDR3, the DNA is TGTGCCAGCACTCGACAGGGGTACACTGAAGCTTTCTTT.

The chain uses TRBV4-1 and TRBJ2-7, with 11 nucleotides matching TRBD1. V gave up 4 bases and J gave up 5 bases; unmatched junction bases: 7. The CDR3 contains 15 residues. The V gene's germline CDR1 is MGHRA and CDR2 YSYEKL. Here the CDR3 DNA reads TGCGCCAGCAGCCGTCCCGGGACAGGGGGGAACGAGCAGTACTTC. Translating it yields CASSRPGTGGNEQYF.

The rearrangement uses TRBV2 and TRBJ1-1; D ambiguous. V dropped 7 bases and J dropped 1 base, with 13 bases sitting between them. Germline V gene sequence: CDR1 SNHLY, CDR2 FYNNEI. This CDR3 is 14 amino acids long. CDR3 sequence (DNA): TGTGCCAGCACCCCTCTTGGGCAGAACACTGAAGCTTTCTTT. This translates into CASTPLGQNTEAFF.

V usage is TRBV7-2 and J usage is TRBJ2-7; unclear D gene. CDR3 length: 13 residues. V shed 5 bases and J shed 0 bases, with 8 bases lying between them. Germline CDR1 reads SGHTA; CDR2 reads FQGNSA. CDR3 in amino acids: CASSPAPSYEQYF. The CDR3 DNA is TGTGCCAGCAGCCCCGCGCCCTCCTACGAGCAGTACTTC.

The rearrangement links TRBV6-5 to TRBJ1-3; a weak D match, TRBD1 (6 bases). The CDR3 is made up of 14 amino acids. The germline gives CDR1 MNHEY, CDR2 SVGAGI. V was pared by 7 bases and J by 1 base, with 11 bases between. The DNA of the CDR3 is TGTGCCAGCAAGTCAGGGGCTTCTGGAAACACCATATATTTT. Its protein is CASKSGASGNTIYF.

J is TRBJ2-7 and V is TRBV5-4; TRBD1 is a possible D gene (5 bases). Germline CDR1 is SGHNT and CDR2 is YYREEE (reference sequence). Trimming cost V 3 bases and J 4 bases, with 8 bases left between them. This CDR3 is built from 12 residues. DNA for the CDR3: TGTGCCAGCAGCTACGACAGATACGAGCAGTACTTC. Residues: CASSYDRYEQYF.

The gene calls are TRBV19 and TRBJ1-5; 9 nucleotides match TRBD1. The CDR3 covers 15 residues. The J segment lost 3 bases and the V segment lost 7 bases, leaving 7 bases of the junction unmatched. CDR1 LNHDA and CDR2 SQIVND come from the germline V gene (reference sequence). The CDR3 DNA follows: TGTGCCAGTACCCCGGACAGGGGCCTCAATCAGCCCCAGCATTTT. Translated: CASTPDRGLNQPQHF.

The V gene is TRBV6-5, the J gene TRBJ1-4, with 8 bases matching TRBD1. CDR1 MNHEY and CDR2 SVGAGI come from the germline V gene. The CDR3 sequence is 15 residues long. V was clipped by 5 bases and J by 8 bases; unmatched bases: 10. The CDR3 DNA reads TGTGCCAGCAGTCGGACCGGGACAGGATTGGAAAAACTGTTTTTT. It codes for CASSRTGTGLEKLFF.

The DNA of the CDR3 is TGCGCCAGCACCGAGACAGGGACTTCCTACAATGAGCAGTTCTTC. Translating gives CASTETGTSYNEQFF. This chain connects TRBV5-1 to TRBJ2-1; tentative D call: TRBD1 (7 bases). The germline gives CDR1 SGHRS, CDR2 YFSETQ. This CDR3 comprises 15 residues. V lost 6 bases and J lost 1, with 14 bases in between. Combining the CDR3 with reference TRBV5-1 and TRBJ2-1 gives the whole variable domain KAGVTQTPRYLIKTRGQQVTLSCSPISGHRSVSWYQQTPGQGLQFLFEYFSETQRNKGNFPGRFSGRQFSNSRSEMNVSTLELGDSALYLCASTETGTSYNEQFFGPGTRLTVL.